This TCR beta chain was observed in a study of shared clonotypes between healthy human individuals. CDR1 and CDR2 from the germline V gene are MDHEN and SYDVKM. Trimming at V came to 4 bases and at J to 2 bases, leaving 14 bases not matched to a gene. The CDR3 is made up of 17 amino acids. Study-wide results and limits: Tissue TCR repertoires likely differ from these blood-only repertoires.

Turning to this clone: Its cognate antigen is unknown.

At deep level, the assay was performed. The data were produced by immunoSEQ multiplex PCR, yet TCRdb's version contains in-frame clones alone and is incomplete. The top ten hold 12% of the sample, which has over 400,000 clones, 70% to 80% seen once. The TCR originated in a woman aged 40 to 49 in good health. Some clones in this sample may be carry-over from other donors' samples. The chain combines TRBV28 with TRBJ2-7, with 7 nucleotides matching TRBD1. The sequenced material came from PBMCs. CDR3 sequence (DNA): TGTGCCAGCAGTTCCCCATTTTCGAGACAGGGAACCTACGAGCAGTACTTC. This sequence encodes CASSSPFSRQGTYEQYF.